This T cell receptor beta chain was sequenced in a study of blood T cell repertoires in COVID-19 (dated by TCRdb to the early 2020s). Looking at the study overall: The collaborator samples originated in the United States, Italy and Spain and spanned the acute and convalescent phases of COVID-19. The sample metadata nearly always contained a de-identified subject ID, COVID-19 status, age in years and sex. The material from the prospective study consisted of cDNA or gDNA derived from T cells, B-cell-depleted T cells, or PBMCs. The repertoires were made available in a free public database intended to serve as a resource for research on the immune response to SARS-CoV-2. The samples were drawn from the first 160 participants of the ongoing ImmuneRACE study and from 1,254 subjects provided by 6 global collaborators. Subjects who had been exposed to COVID-19, were actively infected with it, or had recovered from it provided the deeply sampled blood TCRbeta repertoires that made up the dataset. HLA class I and class II types, where available, came from metadata supplied by the sample provider rather than from assay-based typing.

TCRbeta CDR3 regions were amplified from genomic DNA using the immunoSEQ Assay, a bias-controlled multiplex PCR. The original methods were these. Nucleated cell counts per sample were estimated from amplification of reference gene primers within the assay. Sequence reads were collapsed and filtered to measure the absolute abundance of every unique TCRbeta CDR3 rearrangement. For each sample, productive Simpson clonality was calculated as the square root of Simpson's diversity index across productive rearrangements. TCRdb holds this immuneACCESS table with in-frame rearrangements only. Some clones are missing; in checked studies, unresolved V genes explain under half, and the rest has no known cause. V, J and clone size are taken as reported in that table, and D and trimming were inferred from the DNA itself. This sample holds around 140,000 clones; approximately 91% were observed only once. Clones ranked in the top ten supply 1.5% to 2% of the sample.

About this clone itself: The specificity of this receptor is unknown. No qualities accompany the bases; no much larger clone lies one base away.

Summary of the overall study and its limitations: The amount of clinical and demographic metadata varied by source and participant and was provided uncurated.

Each collaborating institution followed its own protocols to collect whole blood in K2EDTA tubes. Collaborator samples were shipped for TCRbeta analysis as frozen whole blood, isolated PBMCs, or DNA extracted from either sample type. The TCR originated in a man between 65 and 85 years old with acute or convalescent COVID-19. What was sequenced was peripheral blood.

The encoded CDR3 is CASSFRPGLNTEAFF. The DNA is as follows: TGTGCCAGCAGCTTCAGACCAGGGCTGAACACTGAAGCTTTCTTT. The V gene is TRBV13 and the J gene is TRBJ1-1; a tentative D call is TRBD1 (5 bases match). Its CDR3 holds 15 amino acids, cysteine through phenylalanine. CDR3 DNA only is kept here, 45 bases in frame from base 1. The germline V gene (reference sequence) sets CDR1 to PRHDT and CDR2 to FYEKMQ. V and J lose 3 bases and 0 bases, and a span of 11 bases separates them.